The 32 T cell receptor beta chains reported below all come from one sample, sequenced in a study of blood T cell repertoires in COVID-19. Assay: immunoSEQ multiplex PCR; the TCRdb copy retains only in-frame clones and omits some. The table records about 80,000 clones, almost 85% of them present only once. Specimen: peripheral blood. The receptors derive from a man aged 55 to 70 with acute or convalescent COVID-19.

The CDR3 loop reads CASSPQQRGTSGKGYNEQFF. As DNA, the CDR3 is TGTGCCAGCTCACCACAGCAGCGGGGGACTAGCGGGAAGGGGTACAATGAGCAGTTCTTC. This chain uses TRBV18 with TRBJ2-1; TRBD2 matches 13 bases. The germline V gene has CDR1 KGHSH and CDR2 LQKENI. V lost 1 base and J lost 4; bases outside the gene matches: 13. The CDR3 covers 20 residues.

V usage is TRBV27 and J usage is TRBJ2-1, with 9 bases that match TRBD2. Germline CDR1 reads MNHEY; CDR2 reads SMNVEV (reference sequence). Germline trimming cut 2 bases from V and 5 bases from J; bases unmatched to any gene: 16. The CDR3 sequence is 19 residues long. CDR3 loop: CASSLLTGTSPGGHNEQFF. In DNA form, the CDR3 reads TGTGCCAGCAGTTTACTCACCGGGACTAGCCCGGGAGGCCACAATGAGCAGTTCTTC.

This clone has only a few counts. The rearrangement uses TRBV7-9 and TRBJ2-1; the match to TRBD2 covers 10 bases. CDR1 SEHNR and CDR2 FQNEAQ come from the germline V gene (reference sequence). With 2 bases clipped from V and 9 bases from J, the junction kept 13 bases outside the gene matches. This CDR3 has 17 amino acids. CDR3: CASSLMRAASGSGEQFF. DNA of the CDR3: TGTGCCAGCAGCTTAATGCGTGCGGCTAGCGGGAGCGGTGAGCAGTTCTTC.

The chain combines TRBV30 with TRBJ1-5; D not certain. V lost 1 base and J lost 3, with 13 bases in between. The germline gives CDR1 GTSNPN, CDR2 SVGIG (reference sequence). This CDR3 has 15 residues. CDR3 sequence: CAWSALGRDNQPQHF. The CDR3 coding sequence is TGTGCCTGGAGTGCGTTAGGGAGAGACAATCAGCCCCAGCATTTT.

V is TRBV9 and J is TRBJ2-3; 9 positions match TRBD1. This CDR3 contains 15 residues. The germline V gene has CDR1 SGDLS and CDR2 YYNGEE. Trimming at V came to 4 bases and at J to 2 bases, leaving 5 bases not matched to a gene. The CDR3 loop reads CASSPQGAPTDTQYF. CDR3 nucleotide sequence: TGTGCCAGCAGCCCACAGGGGGCGCCCACAGATACGCAGTATTTT. Drawing the rest from reference TRBV9 and TRBJ2-3, the complete variable domain is DSGVTQTPKHLITATGQRVTLRCSPRSGDLSVYWYQQSLDQGLQFLIQYYNGEERAKGNILERFSAQQFPDLHSELNLSSLELGDSALYFCASSPQGAPTDTQYFGPGTRLTVL.

This clone was observed a few times. The chain recombines TRBV7-9 with TRBJ2-7; D might be TRBD2 (5 bases). V dropped 5 bases and J dropped 1 base, with 18 bases sitting between them. The CDR3 consists of 16 residues. Germline lookup yields CDR1 SEHNR and CDR2 FQNEAQ (reference sequence). CDR3 region: CASSPLRATESYEQYF. For the CDR3, the DNA is TGTGCCAGCAGCCCCCTGAGGGCTACGGAATCCTACGAGCAGTACTTC.

J is TRBJ1-3 and V is TRBV9, with a possible D match to TRBD1 (5 bases). V gave up 0 bases and J gave up 3 bases, with 16 bases separating them. The germline CDR1 and CDR2 sequences are SGDLS and YYNGEE. The CDR3 has 17 amino acids. The CDR3 here is CASSVATRQFGGNTIYF. The DNA of the CDR3 is TGTGCCAGCAGCGTAGCTACTCGACAGTTTGGTGGAAACACCATATATTTT.

The chain combines TRBV29-1 with TRBJ1-5; D perhaps matches TRBD1 (6 bases). CDR1 and CDR2 from the germline V gene are SQVTM and ANQGSEA. Trimming stripped 5 bases from V and 4 bases from J, with 12 bases between. This CDR3 is 13 amino acids long. In nucleotides, the CDR3 is TGCAGCGTTTCGCCGGGACATAATCAGCCCCAGCATTTT. This translates into CSVSPGHNQPQHF.

The CDR3 reads CASSLAPGGYYGYTF. The DNA for the CDR3 is TGCGCCAGCAGCTTGGCCCCAGGGGGCTACTATGGCTACACCTTC. The rearrangement links TRBV5-1 to TRBJ1-2, with 8 bases matching TRBD1. The CDR3 runs to 15 residues. The germline gives CDR1 SGHRS, CDR2 YFSETQ. J was trimmed by 3 bases and V by 0 bases; bases with no gene match: 4.

The rearrangement joins TRBV29-1 to TRBJ2-6; no clear D. This CDR3 comprises 13 residues. From germline, CDR1 is SQVTM and CDR2 ANQGSEA. The ends were cut back, 4 bases at V and 2 bases at J, with 6 bases in the middle. DNA for the CDR3: TGCAGCGTTGTGGAGACTGGGGCCAACGTCCTGACTTTC. Translated, it gives CSVVETGANVLTF.

The gene calls are TRBV27 and TRBJ1-4, with 8 bases aligning to TRBD1. Germline assignment: CDR1 MNHEY and CDR2 SMNVEV (reference sequence). The V segment lost 5 bases and the J segment 7 bases; nucleotides outside the gene matches: 6. The CDR3 contains 14 residues. The CDR3 spells CASSHQGAGEKLFF. In nucleotides, the CDR3 is TGTGCCAGCAGTCATCAGGGGGCAGGTGAAAAACTGTTTTTT.

This clone has only one observation. V usage is TRBV2 and J usage is TRBJ2-7, with 9 bases identical to TRBD1. CDR3 length equals 13 residues. The germline gives CDR1 SNHLY, CDR2 FYNNEI. V shed 6 bases, J shed 5 bases, and the junction held 5 bases outside the gene matches. CDR3 DNA sequence: TGTGCCAGCAGGGGGGACAGGGCTAACGAGCAGTACTTC. It encodes CASRGDRANEQYF.

The gene calls are TRBV6-5 and TRBJ1-5, with 10 bases lining up with TRBD1. The CDR3 has 15 amino acids. The germline gives CDR1 MNHEY, CDR2 SVGAGI. The junction had 8 bases not matched to a gene; V was cut back by 6 bases and J by 6 bases. DNA of the CDR3: TGTGCCAGCAGCCCGGACAGGGGGGTTGTTCAGCCCCAGCATTTT. The encoded protein is CASSPDRGVVQPQHF.

The chain's CDR3 is CASSLSPVHNYGYTF. CDR3 bases: TGTGCCAGCAGTTTATCGCCAGTACATAACTATGGCTACACCTTC. The genes are TRBV28 and TRBJ1-2; no reliable D call. Germline assignment: CDR1 MDHEN and CDR2 SYDVKM. The CDR3 contains 15 residues. The V end lost 1 base, the J end lost 1 base, and 10 bases lay between the germline ends.

The J gene is TRBJ2-7, the V gene TRBV7-9; 7 bases align to TRBD1. Looked up from germline, CDR1 is SEHNR and CDR2 is FQNEAQ (reference sequence). This CDR3 spans 17 amino acids. The V segment lost 8 bases and the J segment 5 bases; nucleotides outside the gene matches: 21. The CDR3: CASASRSTSGQPDEQYF. In DNA, the CDR3 is TGTGCCAGCGCCTCCCGGTCGACCTCGGGACAGCCTGACGAGCAGTACTTC.

This clone appeared once. The rearrangement uses TRBV20-1 and TRBJ1-4; D remains unclear. Germline CDR1 DFQATT, CDR2 SNEGSKA (reference sequence). This CDR3 spans 12 amino acids. Trimming took off 3 bases at V and 4 bases at J, with 6 bases between the two ends. CDR3 sequence: CSASINNEKLFF. The CDR3 DNA is TGCAGTGCTAGTATAAATAATGAAAAACTGTTTTTT.

V gene TRBV28 combines with J gene TRBJ2-3; D is perhaps TRBD2 (6 bases). This CDR3 has 18 residues. The germline gives CDR1 MDHEN, CDR2 SYDVKM. V shed 5 bases and J shed 2 bases, with 23 bases lying between them. CDR3 protein: CASSGRAGAGYNTDTQYF. CDR3 nucleotide sequence: TGTGCCAGCAGTGGAAGAGCCGGGGCGGGATACAACACAGATACGCAGTATTTT.

The rearrangement links TRBV5-1 to TRBJ2-7; TRBD1 might be the D (6 bases). V was cut by 4 bases and J by 0 bases, with 17 bases left in between. This CDR3 has 16 residues. Per the germline V gene, CDR1 is SGHRS and CDR2 is YFSETQ. The CDR3 protein is CASSRAARTDSYEQYF. The CDR3, as DNA: TGCGCCAGCAGCCGAGCTGCGAGGACAGACTCCTACGAGCAGTACTTC.

This clone was observed once. V is TRBV6-2 or TRBV6-3 and J is TRBJ2-5, with D possibly TRBD2 on 5 matching bases. Germline V gene sequence: CDR1 MNHEY, CDR2 SVGEGT. The CDR3 contains 14 residues. Trimming stripped 2 bases from V and 4 bases from J, with 11 bases between. CDR3 DNA: TGTGCCAGCAGTTACATATCGGGGTTAGAGACCCAGTACTTC. Protein product: CASSYISGLETQYF.

The chain has TRBV5-4 and TRBJ1-1; D not resolved. Germline CDR1 SGHNT, CDR2 YYREEE (reference sequence). V dropped 0 bases and J dropped 0 bases, with 9 bases sitting between them. The CDR3 length is 15 residues. The CDR3 here is CASSLAPGMNTEAFF. The CDR3 nucleotides read TGTGCCAGCAGCTTGGCCCCGGGAATGAACACTGAAGCTTTCTTT.

The chain employs TRBV7-8 and TRBJ1-6, with 8 bases matching TRBD1. This CDR3 is built from 14 residues. In germline, CDR1 is SGHVS, CDR2 FQNEAQ. J gave up 7 bases and V 6 bases, and 5 bases lay outside the gene matches. CDR3 loop: CASRATGDNSPLHF. Here the CDR3 DNA reads TGTGCCAGCAGAGCGACAGGGGACAATTCACCCCTCCACTTT. Variable domain in full (rest from reference TRBV7-8 and TRBJ1-6): GAGVSQSPRYKVAKRGQDVALRCDPISGHVSLFWYQQALGQGPEFLTYFQNEAQLDKSGLPSDRFFAERPEGSVSTLKIQRTQQEDSAVYLCASRATGDNSPLHFGNGTRLTVT.

The V gene is TRBV28, the J gene TRBJ1-3; 8 bases are a match to TRBD1. The CDR3 totals 14 residues. The junction had 3 bases not matched to a gene; V was cut back by 4 bases and J by 4 bases. Germline assignment: CDR1 MDHEN and CDR2 SYDVKM. CDR3 region: CASSSGGPGNTIYF. The CDR3 nucleotides are TGTGCCAGCAGTTCAGGGGGCCCCGGAAACACCATATATTTT. The complete variable domain, with remaining parts taken from reference TRBV28 and TRBJ1-3, reads DVKVTQSSRYLVKRTGEKVFLECVQDMDHENMFWYRQDPGLGLRLIYFSYDVKMKEKGDIPEGYSVSREKKERFSLILESASTNQTSMYLCASSSGGPGNTIYFGEGSWLTVV.

The chain links TRBV4-2 to TRBJ1-1, with a tentative D call TRBD1 (6 bases). Germline V gene data show CDR1 as LGHNA and CDR2 as YNFKEQ. CDR3 length: 15 residues. V gave up 1 base and J gave up 2 bases, with 11 bases separating them. The CDR3 sequence is CASSQAGGPNTEAFF. CDR3 DNA: TGTGCCAGCAGCCAAGCGGGGGGCCCTAACACTGAAGCTTTCTTT.

In DNA, the CDR3 is TGTGCCAGCAGCTTACAGAGGTGGGAGACCCAGTACTTC. It is translated as CASSLQRWETQYF. The chain recombines TRBV13 with TRBJ2-5; D is unresolved. The germline V gene has CDR1 PRHDT and CDR2 FYEKMQ (reference sequence). There are 13 residues in the CDR3. The germline V and J ends were trimmed by 2 bases and 5 bases, with 9 bases remaining between them.

This chain connects TRBV10-3 to TRBJ1-4; D possibly corresponds to TRBD1 (5 bases). The CDR3 spans 14 residues. CDR1 and CDR2 (germline): ENHRY, SYGVKD. The V end lost 6 bases, the J end lost 7 bases, and 15 bases lay between the germline ends. The CDR3 loop is CAISSAGTGEKLFF. The CDR3 region has the DNA TGTGCCATCAGCTCCGCGGGGACTGGTGAAAAACTGTTTTTT.

This clone was seen only once. The genes are TRBV19 and TRBJ1-1; TRBD1 is a possible D gene (5 bases). CDR3 length: 14 residues. Trimming left V 3 bases short and J 2 bases short, with 10 bases between. Per germline, CDR1 LNHDA and CDR2 SQIVND (reference sequence). The CDR3 bases are TGTGCCAGTAGTATCAGGGCCTCAAACACTGAAGCTTTCTTT. This translates into CASSIRASNTEAFF. The entire variable domain, with the rest obtained from reference TRBV19 and TRBJ1-1, is as follows: DGGITQSPKYLFRKEGQNVTLSCEQNLNHDAMYWYRQDPGQGLRLIYYSQIVNDFQKGDIAEGYSVSREKKESFPLTVTSAQKNPTAFYLCASSIRASNTEAFFGQGTRLTVV.

This chain uses TRBV29-1 with TRBJ1-1, with 10 positions matching TRBD1. Germline trimming cut 5 bases from V and 5 bases from J; bases unmatched to any gene: 2. This CDR3 region has 12 residues. Germline-derived CDR1 and CDR2 are SQVTM and ANQGSEA. CDR3 in DNA: TGCAGCGTTTTGGGACAGGGGACTGAAGCTTTCTTT. It is translated as CSVLGQGTEAFF.

J is TRBJ2-2 and V is TRBV30, with a weak D call TRBD2 (6 bases). The germline V gene has CDR1 GTSNPN and CDR2 SVGIG (reference sequence). V was clipped by 4 bases and J by 4 bases, with 13 bases between them. The CDR3 runs 14 residues. CDR3 in DNA: TGTGCCTGGAATGGGGGGTGGGTCACCGGGGAGCTGTTTTTT. Amino acids: CAWNGGWVTGELFF. The whole variable domain, remainder taken from reference TRBV30 and TRBJ2-2, is SQTIHQWPATLVQPVGSPLSLECTVEGTSNPNLYWYRQAAGRGLQLLFYSVGIGQISSEVPQNLSASRPQDRQFILSSKKLLLSDSGFYLCAWNGGWVTGELFFGEGSRLTVL.

This chain connects TRBV28 to TRBJ1-4, with TRBD1 matching over 7 bases. V shed 5 bases and J 3 bases; nucleotides not matched to a gene: 6. Germline loops: CDR1 MDHEN, CDR2 SYDVKM. This CDR3 spans 15 amino acids. DNA of the CDR3: TGTGCCAGCAGTCCGGGACAGTTGGCTAATGAAAAACTGTTTTTT. It translates to CASSPGQLANEKLFF.

The chain joins TRBV7-9 to TRBJ2-5; TRBD1 aligns across 7 bases. CDR3 length: 14 residues. The germline V gene encodes CDR1 SEHNR and CDR2 FQNEAQ (reference sequence). The V segment lost 4 bases and the J segment 4 bases; nucleotides outside the gene matches: 6. CDR3 sequence (DNA): TGTGCCAGCAGCTGGAGGACAGGCGGAGAGACCCAGTACTTC. This encodes CASSWRTGGETQYF.

J is TRBJ2-1 and V is TRBV9; 7 nucleotides match TRBD2. The CDR3 runs 15 residues. The J segment lost 8 bases and the V segment lost 2 bases, leaving 10 bases of the junction unmatched. The germline gives CDR1 SGDLS, CDR2 YYNGEE. CDR3 bases: TGTGCCAGCAGCGTTGCTAGCGGCAGGAGTCATGAGCAGTTCTTC. Protein: CASSVASGRSHEQFF.

The V call is TRBV28, the J call TRBJ1-1; 9 positions agree with TRBD1. V shed 6 bases and J 3 bases; nucleotides not matched to a gene: 11. The germline gives CDR1 MDHEN, CDR2 SYDVKM. The CDR3 spans 16 residues. CDR3 in amino acids: CASSTGGAGADTEAFF. The CDR3 DNA reads TGTGCCAGCAGCACAGGGGGCGCGGGGGCGGACACTGAAGCTTTCTTT.